These 30 T cell receptor beta chains were sequenced from one sample in a study of cytomegalovirus exposure and HLA in healthy donors. The PCR contained 60 Vbeta and 13 Jbeta primers. TCRdb's copy holds only in-frame clones and misses some; the assay was immunoSEQ multiplex PCR. The sample includes roughly 92,000 clones, 80% of them seen just once. The sample taken for sequencing was PBMCs. The receptors shown here come from a man aged 45-60 years in good health and CMV-seropositive.

The rearrangement links TRBV12-5 to TRBJ2-5; 12 nucleotides match TRBD2. Germline V lookup: CDR1 LGHNT, CDR2 FRNRAP. This CDR3 has 19 residues. V gave up 0 bases and J gave up 1 base; unmatched junction bases: 9. The CDR3 DNA reads TGTGCTAGTGGTTTGGTACGGCAGGGGGGACTAGCGGGCCAAGAGACCCAGTACTTC. The encoded protein is CASGLVRQGGLAGQETQYF.

V usage is TRBV6-1 and J usage is TRBJ1-1; D gene ambiguous. Between the trimmed V and J ends, which lost 2 bases and 11 bases, there was a span of 12 bases. Per germline, CDR1 MNHNS and CDR2 SASEGT. The CDR3 is 12 amino acids. The DNA for the CDR3 is TGTGCCAGCAGTGAAATACGGTTCTGGGCTTTCTTT. Encoded protein: CASSEIRFWAFF.

The chain links TRBV19 to TRBJ1-2; TRBD1 aligns across 8 bases. This CDR3 is built from 12 residues. The V and J ends lost 10 bases and 6 bases, in that order; junction bases with no gene match: 7. Germline lookup yields CDR1 LNHDA and CDR2 SQIVND (reference sequence). The CDR3 loop is CATITGGHGYTF. CDR3 DNA: TGTGCCACCATAACAGGGGGGCATGGCTACACCTTC.

J is TRBJ2-5 and V is TRBV6-1; 7 bases fit TRBD2. The CDR3 is made up of 14 amino acids. Per the germline V gene, CDR1 is MNHNS and CDR2 is SASEGT. V trimming: 8 bases; J trimming: 4 bases; junction bases outside the gene matches: 10. CDR3 amino acids: CASGGLRIRETQYF. CDR3 in DNA: TGTGCCAGCGGGGGACTACGAATTAGAGAGACCCAGTACTTC.

The chain recombines TRBV7-6 with TRBJ1-4; D unclear. The ends were cut back, 5 bases at V and 8 bases at J, with 9 bases in the middle. The germline gives CDR1 SGHVS, CDR2 FNYEAQ. This CDR3 is 12 amino acids long. The CDR3 nucleotides are TGTGCCAGCAGCCACCAAGAGGAAAAACTGTTTTTT. Its protein is CASSHQEEKLFF. The whole variable domain, remainder taken from reference TRBV7-6 and TRBJ1-4, is GAGVSQSPRYKVTKRGQDVALRCDPISGHVSLYWYRQALGQGPEFLTYFNYEAQQDKSGLPNDRFSAERPEGSISTLTIQRTEQRDSAMYRCASSHQEEKLFFGSGTQLSVL.

This clone turned up a few times. This chain joins TRBV21-1 and TRBJ2-7; the table's D gene call, TRBD1, was not cross checked with the DNA. TRBV21-1 is designated a pseudogene. This CDR3 is built from 15 residues. The CDR3 sequence: CASSVPGTGGREQYF. CDR3 nucleotide sequence: TGTGCCAGCAGCGTTCCCGGGACAGGGGGGCGCGAGCAGTACTTC.

The chain carries TRBV19 and TRBJ1-2; 7 positions agree with TRBD1. Germline loops: CDR1 LNHDA, CDR2 SQIVND (reference sequence). This CDR3 region has 17 residues. The junction had 14 bases not matched to a gene; V was cut back by 0 bases and J by 7 bases. This chain's CDR3 is CASSIDGRQGMGFGYTF. DNA of the CDR3: TGTGCCAGTAGTATAGACGGCCGACAGGGAATGGGTTTTGGCTACACCTTC.

The rearrangement links TRBV28 to TRBJ2-5; D is unclear. The CDR3 loop spans 13 amino acids. Germline assignment: CDR1 MDHEN and CDR2 SYDVKM. V lost 3 bases and J 3 bases, leaving 8 bases between the germline ends. The CDR3 loop is CASSLVYKETQYF. The CDR3 bases are TGTGCCAGCAGTTTGGTCTATAAAGAGACCCAGTACTTC.

This chain links TRBV7-9 with TRBJ2-1, with D perhaps TRBD2 (6 bases). CDR3 length equals 15 residues. The V gene's germline CDR1 is SEHNR and CDR2 FQNEAQ (reference sequence). Deletions cut 5 bases from V and 0 bases from J, with 11 bases between. The CDR3 spells CASSRTISSYNEQFF. The CDR3 DNA follows: TGTGCCAGCAGCCGGACTATTAGCTCCTACAATGAGCAGTTCTTC. Full variable domain (remainder filled in from reference TRBV7-9 and TRBJ2-1): DTGVSQNPRHKITKRGQNVTFRCDPISEHNRLYWYRQTLGQGPEFLTYFQNEAQLEKSRLLSDRFSAERPKGSFSTLEIQRTEQGDSAMYLCASSRTISSYNEQFFGPGTRLTVL.

This clone was seen more than once but under ten times. This chain joins TRBV7-2 and TRBJ2-7; 9 positions agree with TRBD1. CDR3 length: 16 amino acids. V was pared by 2 bases and J by 1 base, with 6 bases of the junction left unmatched. Germline CDR1 is SGHTA and CDR2 is FQGNSA. In DNA, the CDR3 is TGTGCCAGCAGCTTAATTTCAGGGACAGGGTCCTACGAGCAGTACTTC. Protein sequence: CASSLISGTGSYEQYF.

Notes on this clone: An end of the junction does not agree with germline; a read error may underlie this. The chain is built from TRBV9 and TRBJ1-1, with no clear D. CDR1 is SGDLS, CDR2 YYNGEE, per germline. This CDR3 has 16 residues. For the CDR3, the DNA is TGTGCCGGCAGCCGCACCTACCCGACAACCAACACTGAAGCTTTCTTT. Translation: CAGSRTYPTTNTEAFF.

The chain is built from TRBV4-1 and TRBJ2-4; the D gene is possibly TRBD2 (5 bases). The ends were cut back, 1 base at V and 7 bases at J, with 20 bases in the middle. From germline, CDR1 is MGHRA and CDR2 YSYEKL. The CDR3 spans 17 residues. CDR3 loop: CASSQVLLPAGANIQYF. CDR3 nucleotide sequence: TGCGCCAGCAGCCAAGTTCTCCTTCCCGCGGGCGCGAACATTCAGTACTTC.

This clone has more than one count but fewer than ten. This chain connects TRBV2 to TRBJ1-1; 10 bases are shared with TRBD1. From germline, CDR1 is SNHLY and CDR2 FYNNEI. The CDR3 runs 15 residues. Trimming at V came to 7 bases and at J to 1 base, leaving 6 bases not matched to a gene. The CDR3 spells CASTPDRGRNTEAFF. CDR3 nucleotides: TGTGCCAGCACCCCGGACAGGGGGAGGAACACTGAAGCTTTCTTT.

This chain joins TRBV7-9 and TRBJ1-1; 9 positions agree with TRBD1. Trimming cost V 5 bases and J 3 bases; bases outside gene matches: 10. The CDR3 consists of 16 residues. Germline CDR1 and CDR2: SEHNR and FQNEAQ (reference sequence). The CDR3, as DNA: TGTGCCAGCAGCGTTCTTTGGACAGGGGCTGACACTGAAGCTTTCTTT. This sequence encodes CASSVLWTGADTEAFF.

This chain links TRBV9 with TRBJ1-3, with D uncertain. V dropped 0 bases and J dropped 5 bases, with 12 bases sitting between them. CDR3 length: 15 amino acids. CDR1 and CDR2 (germline): SGDLS, YYNGEE. The CDR3 sequence is CASSVGAISRNTIYF. The CDR3 DNA is TGTGCCAGCAGCGTAGGTGCGATCTCCCGAAACACCATATATTTT.

The chain combines TRBV5-6 with TRBJ2-2; 10 bases are a match to TRBD2. The germline CDR1 and CDR2 sequences are SGHDT and YYEEEE. Germline trimming cut 1 base from V and 6 bases from J; bases unmatched to any gene: 12. The CDR3 runs 18 residues. The CDR3 sequence is CASSLFWSGRAQAGELFF. CDR3 nucleotide sequence: TGTGCCAGCAGCTTGTTTTGGAGCGGGAGGGCCCAAGCCGGGGAGCTGTTTTTT.

V gene TRBV7-9 combines with J gene TRBJ1-1; perhaps TRBD1 as D (6 bases). The germline CDR1 and CDR2 sequences are SEHNR and FQNEAQ (reference sequence). The CDR3 is 15 residues long. V gave up 2 bases and J gave up 1 base, with 11 bases separating them. CDR3 nucleotide sequence: TGTGCCAGCAGCTTACAGGGGACGCGGAACACTGAAGCTTTCTTT. Translated: CASSLQGTRNTEAFF.

The chain links TRBV28 to TRBJ1-1; TRBD1 aligns across 8 bases. V lost 10 bases, J lost 4 bases, and 8 bases stayed unmatched. Germline CDR1 and CDR2: MDHEN and SYDVKM. This CDR3 is built from 13 residues. The CDR3, as DNA: TGTGCCACTTGTTTTACAGGGGGCACTGAAGCTTTCTTT. It codes for CATCFTGGTEAFF.

The J gene is TRBJ1-2, the V gene TRBV5-4; unclear D gene. The CDR3 sequence is 12 residues long. The V end was cut by 0 bases, the J end by 8 bases, with 8 bases between. The germline V gene has CDR1 SGHNT and CDR2 YYREEE (reference sequence). CDR3 residues: CASSLGGGGYTF. For the CDR3, the DNA is TGTGCCAGCAGCTTGGGAGGAGGGGGCTACACCTTC.

The V and J genes are TRBV19 and TRBJ2-7; TRBD1 matches at 7 bases. This CDR3 has 14 amino acids. The junction had 7 bases not matched to a gene; V was cut back by 8 bases and J by 0 bases. CDR1 LNHDA and CDR2 SQIVND come from the germline V gene (reference sequence). DNA of the CDR3: TGTGCCAGTGGGGACAGTCGGGGCTCCTACGAGCAGTACTTC. Translating gives CASGDSRGSYEQYF.

This clone turned up a few times. The chain joins TRBV9 to TRBJ1-1; D gene uncertain. The length of the CDR3 is 13 residues. Germline CDR1 is SGDLS and CDR2 is YYNGEE. With 4 bases removed from V and 8 bases from J, the gap between germline ends came to 15 bases. The CDR3 DNA follows: TGTGCCAGCAGCCCCACCTTGGGAGGGGAAGCTTTCTTT. Encoded protein: CASSPTLGGEAFF. The full variable domain, completed using reference TRBV9 and TRBJ1-1, is DSGVTQTPKHLITATGQRVTLRCSPRSGDLSVYWYQQSLDQGLQFLIQYYNGEERAKGNILERFSAQQFPDLHSELNLSSLELGDSALYFCASSPTLGGEAFFGQGTRLTVV.

The chain couples TRBV29-1 to TRBJ1-1, with 7 bases matching TRBD1. After removal of 6 bases from V and 5 bases from J, the junction contained 9 bases not matched to a gene. Germline CDR1 is SQVTM and CDR2 is ANQGSEA. The CDR3 is 13 residues long. The CDR3 protein is CSVTDRVGTEAFF. The CDR3 DNA reads TGCAGCGTCACAGACAGGGTTGGGACTGAAGCTTTCTTT.

This clone was recorded only once. The V and J genes are TRBV29-1 and TRBJ1-1, with D tentatively TRBD1 (5 bases). V was trimmed by 5 bases and J by 1 base, leaving 14 bases between them. Germline V gene data show CDR1 as SQVTM and CDR2 as ANQGSEA. This CDR3 is built from 14 residues. CDR3 sequence reads: CSVQGTPGNTEAFF. The CDR3 DNA sequence: TGCAGCGTTCAGGGTACGCCTGGGAACACTGAAGCTTTCTTT. The full variable domain, in which reference TRBV29-1 and TRBJ1-1 provide the parts outside the CDR3, is SAVISQKPSRDICQRGTSLTIQCQVDSQVTMMFWYRQQPGQSLTLIATANQGSEATYESGFVIDKFPISRPNLTFSTLTVSNMSPEDSSIYLCSVQGTPGNTEAFFGQGTRLTVV.

This chain links TRBV5-4 with TRBJ2-1; TRBD2 aligns across 10 bases. The CDR3 runs to 15 residues. CDR1 is SGHNT, CDR2 YYREEE, per germline (reference sequence). V lost 4 bases to trimming and J lost 2 bases; unmatched junction nucleotides: 3. The CDR3 DNA reads as TGTGCCAGCAGCAAGCGGGAGGGCCCCTACAATGAGCAGTTCTTC. The encoded protein is CASSKREGPYNEQFF.

The chain uses TRBV9 and TRBJ2-1, with 7 bases that match TRBD2. The CDR3 extends over 14 amino acids. Germline V gene data show CDR1 as SGDLS and CDR2 as YYNGEE. V was pared by 0 bases and J by 10 bases, with 7 bases of the junction left unmatched. The CDR3 is CASSVGGRAREQFF. The CDR3 DNA reads TGTGCCAGCAGCGTAGGTGGGAGGGCCAGGGAGCAGTTCTTC.

The chain has TRBV19 and TRBJ1-1, with no clear D. Deletions cut 5 bases from V and 4 bases from J, with 14 bases between. The CDR3 is 14 amino acids. Germline-derived CDR1 and CDR2 are LNHDA and SQIVND (reference sequence). CDR3 sequence (DNA): TGTGCCAGTAGTCCGAGAGGTACTGCCACTGAAGCTTTCTTT. The encoded protein is CASSPRGTATEAFF.

A note on this clone: This sample also contains other DNA sequences that code for the same CDR3. The gene calls are TRBV7-9 and TRBJ2-7, with 9 bases identical to TRBD2. The junction had 1 base not matched to a gene; V was cut back by 0 bases and J by 1 base. Looked up from germline, CDR1 is SEHNR and CDR2 is FQNEAQ (reference sequence). The CDR3 is 15 residues long. The CDR3 sequence is CASSLASGRSYEQYF. The DNA of the CDR3 is TGTGCCAGCAGCTTAGCTAGCGGGAGATCCTACGAGCAGTACTTC.

The CDR3 is CASRTPPGQVLLEQYF. CDR3 sequence (DNA): TGTGCCAGCAGGACCCCCCCGGGACAGGTCCTCCTCGAGCAGTACTTC. The chain uses TRBV2 and TRBJ2-7; 8 nucleotides match TRBD1. The CDR3 covers 16 residues. Trimming removed 6 bases from V and 6 bases from J; junction bases left unmatched: 16. Germline V gives CDR1 SNHLY, CDR2 FYNNEI.

The chain has TRBV18 and TRBJ2-7; 12 nucleotides agree with TRBD2. The length of the CDR3 is 16 residues. Unmatched junction bases numbered 8, after V lost 3 bases and J lost 5 bases. Germline lookup yields CDR1 KGHSH and CDR2 LQKENI. The CDR3 region has the DNA TGTGCCAGCTCACCCTCTAGCGGGAGGGCCCCGAACGAGCAGTACTTC. Translation gives CASSPSSGRAPNEQYF.

The chain carries TRBV6-5 and TRBJ2-1; possibly TRBD2 for D (6 bases). This CDR3 has 16 amino acids. CDR1 and CDR2 (germline): MNHEY, SVGAGI. Trimming shortened V by 0 bases and J by 5 bases, and 14 bases separated the two germline ends. The CDR3 coding sequence is TGTGCCAGCAGTTACTCGCTGGGCGGGGTAAACAATGAGCAGTTCTTC. Translation: CASSYSLGGVNNEQFF.